The clone carrying this TCR beta chain rates as medium-sized. As yet, its antigen is unknown. The sample belongs to a study of OX40 agonist ivuxolimab in advanced cancers. Sequenced by immunoSEQ multiplex PCR; TCRdb stores in-frame clones only, minus some. Among 70,000 or so clones listed, around 90% were seen once. Trimming took 1 base from V and 6 from J, leaving 10 bases between them. Germline CDR1 SGHAT, CDR2 FQNNGV. The CDR3 is made up of 14 amino acids. Study-level points and caveats: Expanded clones belonging to CD8+ T cells outnumbered, on average, those of CD4+.

The V call is TRBV11-2, the J call TRBJ1-5; no firm D call. Sequenced here: CD4+ or CD8+ T cells sorted from blood, sampled in a trial of the OX40 agonist ivuxolimab. The TCR originated in an adult with an advanced solid tumor such as melanoma, head and neck, liver or kidney cancer. The CDR3 sequence: CASSLAGEFQPQHF. The CDR3 region has the DNA TGTGCCAGCAGCTTAGCCGGGGAGTTTCAGCCCCAGCATTTT.